The 21 T cell receptor beta chains below were found in one sample sequenced in a study of CD8+CD57+ T cells in acquired aplastic anemia. It was genomic DNA that served as the template for profiling TCR beta VDJ and CDR3. TCRdb used MiXCR to reprocess the reads, holding one entry per CDR3 protein. Altogether roughly 150,000 distinct CDR3 sequences are present, less than 60% being singletons, with the ten largest covering around 2.9%. Sequenced patients had shown CD8+CD57+ cell expansion by flow cytometry. Sequencing was carried out using sorted CD4+, CD8+, or CD8+CD57+ T cells (not recorded which) from PBMCs. The receptors here all came from a human donor with aplastic anemia.

This clonotype was observed at least ten times. The chain links TRBV7-9 to TRBJ2-3, with no clear D. Trimming took off 6 bases at V and 5 bases at J, with 9 bases between the two ends. This CDR3 contains 12 residues. Germline V lookup: CDR1 SEHNR, CDR2 FQNEAQ (reference sequence). In DNA form, the CDR3 reads TGTGCCAGCAGGGATCTGGGAGATACGCAGTATTTT. This codes for CASRDLGDTQYF.

This clonotype has only a few counts. The V and J genes are TRBV19 and TRBJ2-1; TRBD2 aligns across 7 bases. Germline V gene sequence: CDR1 LNHDA, CDR2 SQIVND (reference sequence). The V segment lost 5 bases and the J segment 8 bases; nucleotides outside the gene matches: 6. The CDR3 contains 13 residues. The CDR3 is CASSPSLAHEQFF. The CDR3, as DNA: TGTGCCAGTAGTCCCTCACTAGCGCATGAGCAGTTCTTC.

A single count supports this clonotype. The gene calls are TRBV15 and TRBJ2-2; no reliable D call. This CDR3 has 17 residues. The V end lost 0 bases, the J end lost 3 bases, and 14 bases lay between the germline ends. Germline values: CDR1 LNHNV, CDR2 YYDKDF (reference sequence). The CDR3 DNA follows: TGTGCCACCAGCAGAGACCCGGACCTTCTGGACACCGGGGAGCTGTTTTTT. Translated, it gives CATSRDPDLLDTGELFF.

The sample holds many counts of this clonotype. The chain joins TRBV20-1 to TRBJ1-1; D is uncertain. Per germline, CDR1 DFQATT and CDR2 SNEGSKA (reference sequence). Trimming removed 3 bases from V and 0 bases from J, with 8 bases in between. The CDR3 extends over 13 amino acids. CDR3 coding DNA: TGCAGTGCTAGGGAAGATCTGAACACTGAAGCTTTCTTT. Its protein is CSAREDLNTEAFF.

This clonotype was recorded at least ten times. The V and J genes are TRBV6-5 and TRBJ2-7, with a weak D call TRBD1 (7 bases). The CDR3 covers 16 residues. Trimming left V 5 bases short and J 5 bases short, with 22 bases between. Germline loops: CDR1 MNHEY, CDR2 SVGAGI. The CDR3 nucleotides are TGTGCCAGCAGTCCCTCGGTCGCAGGGGGGCGGGACGAGCAGTACTTC. Translation: CASSPSVAGGRDEQYF.

This clonotype was detected once. CDR3 amino acids: CASSQGVTGGMPLHF. The DNA of the CDR3 is TGTGCCAGCAGCCAAGGAGTGACAGGGGGCATGCCCCTCCACTTT. This chain connects TRBV11-2 to TRBJ1-6, with TRBD1 identical over 10 bases. V lost 5 bases to trimming and J lost 13 bases; unmatched junction nucleotides: 11. The CDR3 extends over 15 amino acids. In germline, CDR1 is SGHAT, CDR2 FQNNGV. Complete variable domain (other parts from reference TRBV11-2 and TRBJ1-6): EAGVAQSPRYKIIEKRQSVAFWCNPISGHATLYWYQQILGQGPKLLIQFQNNGVVDDSQLPKDRFSAERLKGVDSTLKIQPAKLEDSAVYLCASSQGVTGGMPLHFGNGTRLTVT.

This clonotype was seen at least ten times. This chain links TRBV20-1 with TRBJ2-1, with D possibly TRBD2 on 6 matching bases. Deletions cut 6 bases from V and 8 bases from J, with 14 bases between. The CDR3 sequence is 12 residues long. CDR1 and CDR2 from the germline V gene are DFQATT and SNEGSKA (reference sequence). CDR3 residues: CSAFRGGYEQFF. CDR3 DNA: TGCAGTGCGTTCCGGGGAGGCTATGAGCAGTTCTTC.

The J gene is TRBJ2-2, the V gene TRBV5-1; tentatively, D is TRBD1 (8 bases). Looked up from germline, CDR1 is SGHRS and CDR2 is YFSETQ. CDR3 length equals 15 residues. V was pared by 3 bases and J by 5 bases, with 14 bases between. CDR3: CASSYGQGGTGELFF. The CDR3 DNA sequence: TGCGCCAGCAGCTACGGACAGGGAGGGACCGGGGAGCTGTTTTTT.

This clonotype was seen repeatedly, ten times or more. The chain joins TRBV6-1 to TRBJ2-7; 14 nucleotides agree with TRBD2. CDR1 is MNHNS, CDR2 SASEGT, per germline. V shed 6 bases, J shed 7 bases, and the junction held 5 bases outside the gene matches. The CDR3 spans 14 residues. CDR3 nucleotide sequence: TGTGCCAGCAGGGGACTAGCGGGAGTCGGGGAGCAGTACTTC. Translation: CASRGLAGVGEQYF.

The rearrangement links TRBV5-1 to TRBJ1-1; 8 bases match TRBD1. After removal of 3 bases from V and 1 base from J, the junction contained 5 bases not matched to a gene. This CDR3 region has 15 residues. Germline values: CDR1 SGHRS, CDR2 YFSETQ. As DNA, the CDR3 is TGCGCCAGCAGCTCGGTGGGACAGGCGAACACTGAAGCTTTCTTT. This translates into CASSSVGQANTEAFF.

This clonotype occurred many times. This chain uses TRBV6-1 with TRBJ2-3; 11 bases are a match to TRBD2. Germline assignment: CDR1 MNHNS and CDR2 SASEGT. This CDR3 is 17 amino acids long. Trimming removed 5 bases from V and 6 bases from J; junction bases left unmatched: 13. CDR3 region: CASSRPLAGGPGDTQYF. CDR3 bases: TGTGCCAGCAGTCGACCGTTAGCGGGAGGGCCGGGGGATACGCAGTATTTT.

This clonotype was recorded at least ten times. The gene calls are TRBV9 and TRBJ1-1; TRBD1 is a possible D gene (6 bases). Trimming removed 4 bases at V and 2 bases at J, with 12 bases between. CDR1 is SGDLS and CDR2 is YYNGEE in the germline V gene. The CDR3 runs to 14 residues. The CDR3 bases are TGTGCCAGCAGCTCGGGGGCAGGTAACACTGAAGCTTTCTTT. Amino acids: CASSSGAGNTEAFF.

The chain uses TRBV11-2 and TRBJ2-5; TRBD2 aligns across 13 bases. The CDR3 totals 14 residues. With 5 bases clipped from V and 10 bases from J, the junction kept 7 bases outside the gene matches. Germline values: CDR1 SGHAT, CDR2 FQNNGV. The chain's CDR3 is CASSQQLAGGVQYF. The CDR3 region has the DNA TGTGCCAGCAGCCAACAACTAGCGGGGGGGGTCCAGTACTTC. Combining the CDR3 with reference TRBV11-2 and TRBJ2-5 gives the whole variable domain EAGVAQSPRYKIIEKRQSVAFWCNPISGHATLYWYQQILGQGPKLLIQFQNNGVVDDSQLPKDRFSAERLKGVDSTLKIQPAKLEDSAVYLCASSQQLAGGVQYFGPGTRLLVL.

This clonotype has just one count. The CDR3 loop reads CATSPGVSRQPQHF. CDR3 nucleotides: TGTGCCACCAGTCCCGGGGTTTCCAGGCAGCCCCAGCATTTT. This sequence joins TRBV24-1 and TRBJ1-5; unclear D gene. V was cut by 6 bases and J by 7 bases, with 15 bases left in between. Germline V gene sequence: CDR1 KGHDR, CDR2 SFDVKD. The CDR3 is made up of 14 amino acids.

The chain is built from TRBV29-1 and TRBJ2-3, with D hard to call. This CDR3 is built from 11 residues. Germline V lookup: CDR1 SQVTM, CDR2 ANQGSEA. Trimming stripped 3 bases from V and 1 base from J, with 2 bases between. Here the CDR3 reads CSVDGTDTQYF. The CDR3 region has the DNA TGCAGCGTTGACGGCACAGATACGCAGTATTTT.

This clonotype was recorded once. V usage is TRBV5-1 and J usage is TRBJ2-7, with D possibly being TRBD1 (7 bases). The CDR3 spans 17 residues. The V end lost 0 bases, the J end lost 2 bases, and 18 bases lay between the germline ends. Germline V lookup: CDR1 SGHRS, CDR2 YFSETQ. CDR3 in DNA: TGCGCCAGCAGCTTGGAGGCGGGACAGCGCAATACCTACGAGCAGTACTTC. Amino acid sequence: CASSLEAGQRNTYEQYF.

This clonotype has at least ten counts. The chain has TRBV20-1 and TRBJ2-3; D remains ambiguous. Germline-derived CDR1 and CDR2 are DFQATT and SNEGSKA (reference sequence). Trimming shortened V by 3 bases and J by 0 bases, and 16 bases separated the two germline ends. The CDR3 totals 16 residues. CDR3 residues: CSARDPLLRSTDTQYF. DNA for the CDR3: TGCAGTGCTAGGGACCCCCTTCTAAGGAGCACAGATACGCAGTATTTT.

This clonotype was seen ten or more times. The chain has TRBV7-9 and TRBJ2-5; D may correspond to TRBD1 or TRBD2 (6 bases each). The CDR3 consists of 15 residues. V lost 5 bases and J lost 1, with 14 bases in between. Germline CDR1 SEHNR, CDR2 FQNEAQ (reference sequence). CDR3 DNA: TGTGCCAGCAGCCTCGGCAGGGGACTCCAAGAGACCCAGTACTTC. Translated, it gives CASSLGRGLQETQYF.

This clonotype was picked up many times. The CDR3 DNA sequence: TGTGCCAGCAGCGTACAGCTGGGGATGGGCGAGCAGTACTTC. Its protein product is CASSVQLGMGEQYF. The chain joins TRBV9 to TRBJ2-7; no definite D call. This CDR3 is built from 14 residues. Germline values: CDR1 SGDLS, CDR2 YYNGEE. V lost 1 base to trimming and J lost 6 bases, with 14 bases between them.

The chain combines TRBV20-1 with TRBJ2-3, with TRBD2 matching over 11 bases. J was trimmed by 4 bases and V by 0 bases; bases with no gene match: 6. Per germline, CDR1 DFQATT and CDR2 SNEGSKA (reference sequence). This CDR3 is 16 amino acids long. The CDR3 nucleotides are TGCAGTGCTAGAGATTTACTAGCGGGAGTGTCAGATACGCAGTATTTT. This sequence encodes CSARDLLAGVSDTQYF.

This clonotype was counted many times. The chain joins TRBV6-5 to TRBJ1-5, with D unresolved. The CDR3 spans 15 residues. The germline V gene encodes CDR1 MNHEY and CDR2 SVGAGI. Deletions cut 4 bases from V and 6 bases from J, with 16 bases between. The CDR3: CASSSRRVPGQPQHF. The CDR3 nucleotides are TGTGCCAGCAGTTCGAGGAGGGTTCCGGGTCAGCCCCAGCATTTT.